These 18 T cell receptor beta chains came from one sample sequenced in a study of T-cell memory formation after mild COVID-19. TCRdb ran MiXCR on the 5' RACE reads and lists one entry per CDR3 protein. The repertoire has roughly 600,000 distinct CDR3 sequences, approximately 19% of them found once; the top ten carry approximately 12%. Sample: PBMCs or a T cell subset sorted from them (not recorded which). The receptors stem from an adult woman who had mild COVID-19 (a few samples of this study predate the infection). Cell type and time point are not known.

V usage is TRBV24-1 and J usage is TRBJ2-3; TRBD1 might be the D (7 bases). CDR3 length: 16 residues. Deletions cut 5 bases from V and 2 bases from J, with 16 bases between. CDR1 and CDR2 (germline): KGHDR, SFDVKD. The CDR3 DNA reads TGTGCCACCAGTGCCCAGGCAGGGGGGACCACAGATACGCAGTATTTT. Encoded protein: CATSAQAGGTTDTQYF.

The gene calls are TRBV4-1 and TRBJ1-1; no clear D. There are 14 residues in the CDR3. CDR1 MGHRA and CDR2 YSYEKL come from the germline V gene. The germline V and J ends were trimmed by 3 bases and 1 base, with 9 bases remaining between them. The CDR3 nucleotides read TGCGCCAGCAGCCACGCCCCCCCGAACACTGAAGCTTTCTTT. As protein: CASSHAPPNTEAFF.

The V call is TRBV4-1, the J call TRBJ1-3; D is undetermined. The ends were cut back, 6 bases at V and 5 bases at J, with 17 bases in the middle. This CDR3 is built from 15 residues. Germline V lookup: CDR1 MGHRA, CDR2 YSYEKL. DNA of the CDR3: TGCGCCAGCAGTCCGAGGGATTTGGGGAGAAACACCATATATTTT. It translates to CASSPRDLGRNTIYF.

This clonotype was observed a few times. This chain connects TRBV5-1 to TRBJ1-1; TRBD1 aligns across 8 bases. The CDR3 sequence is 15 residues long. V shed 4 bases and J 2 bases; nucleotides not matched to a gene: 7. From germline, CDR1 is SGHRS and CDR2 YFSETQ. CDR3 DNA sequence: TGCGCCAGCAGCCGCGGCGGACAGGGTAACACTGAAGCTTTCTTT. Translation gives CASSRGGQGNTEAFF.

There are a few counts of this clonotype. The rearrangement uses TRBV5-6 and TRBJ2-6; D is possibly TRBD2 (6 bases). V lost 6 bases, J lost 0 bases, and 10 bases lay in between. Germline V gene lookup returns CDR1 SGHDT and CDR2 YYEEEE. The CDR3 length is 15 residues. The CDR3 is CASTGVHSGANVLTF. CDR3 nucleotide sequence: TGTGCCAGCACGGGAGTTCACTCTGGGGCCAACGTCCTGACTTTC.

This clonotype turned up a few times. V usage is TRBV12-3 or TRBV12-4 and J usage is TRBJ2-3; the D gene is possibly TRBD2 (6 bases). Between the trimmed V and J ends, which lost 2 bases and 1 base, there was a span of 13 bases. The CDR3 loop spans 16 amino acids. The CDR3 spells CASSLIWRGGTDTQYF. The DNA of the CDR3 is TGTGCCAGCAGTTTAATTTGGCGGGGCGGCACAGATACGCAGTATTTT.

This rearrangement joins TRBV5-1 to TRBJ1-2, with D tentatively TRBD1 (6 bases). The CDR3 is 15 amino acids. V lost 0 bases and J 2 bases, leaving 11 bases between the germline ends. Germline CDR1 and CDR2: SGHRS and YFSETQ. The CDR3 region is CASSLESGGNYGYTF. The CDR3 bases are TGCGCCAGCAGCTTGGAGTCTGGGGGCAACTATGGCTACACCTTC.

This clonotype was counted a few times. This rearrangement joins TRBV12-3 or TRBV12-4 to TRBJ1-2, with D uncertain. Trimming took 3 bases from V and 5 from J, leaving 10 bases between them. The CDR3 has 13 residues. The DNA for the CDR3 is TGTGCCAGCAGTTTTGAGCAGATTTATGGCTACACCTTC. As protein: CASSFEQIYGYTF.

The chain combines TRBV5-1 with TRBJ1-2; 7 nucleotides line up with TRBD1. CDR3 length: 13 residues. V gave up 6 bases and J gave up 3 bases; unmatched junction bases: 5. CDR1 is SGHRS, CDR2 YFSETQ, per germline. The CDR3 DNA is TGCGCCAGCACCAAAGGACAGGACTATGGCTACACCTTC. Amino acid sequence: CASTKGQDYGYTF.

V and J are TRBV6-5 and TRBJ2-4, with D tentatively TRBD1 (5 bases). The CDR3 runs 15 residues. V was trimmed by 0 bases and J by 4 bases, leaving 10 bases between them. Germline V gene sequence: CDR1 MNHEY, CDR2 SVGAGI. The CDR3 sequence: CASSYSIRGKNIQYF. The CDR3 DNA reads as TGTGCCAGCAGTTACTCGATTAGGGGAAAAAACATTCAGTACTTC.

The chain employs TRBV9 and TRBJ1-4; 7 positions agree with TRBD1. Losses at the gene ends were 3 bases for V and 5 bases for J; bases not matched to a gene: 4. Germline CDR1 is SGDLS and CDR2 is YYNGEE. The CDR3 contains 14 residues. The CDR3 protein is CASSAGTENEKLFF. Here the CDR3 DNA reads TGTGCCAGCAGCGCCGGGACAGAGAATGAAAAACTGTTTTTT. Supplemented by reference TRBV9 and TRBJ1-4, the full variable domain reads DSGVTQTPKHLITATGQRVTLRCSPRSGDLSVYWYQQSLDQGLQFLIQYYNGEERAKGNILERFSAQQFPDLHSELNLSSLELGDSALYFCASSAGTENEKLFFGSGTQLSVL.

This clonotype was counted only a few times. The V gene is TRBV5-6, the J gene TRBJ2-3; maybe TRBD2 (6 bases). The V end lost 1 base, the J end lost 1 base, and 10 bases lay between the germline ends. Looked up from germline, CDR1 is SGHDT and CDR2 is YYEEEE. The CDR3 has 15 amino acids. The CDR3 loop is CASSLSERGTDTQYF. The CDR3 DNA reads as TGTGCCAGCAGCTTGTCGGAGCGGGGCACAGATACGCAGTATTTT.

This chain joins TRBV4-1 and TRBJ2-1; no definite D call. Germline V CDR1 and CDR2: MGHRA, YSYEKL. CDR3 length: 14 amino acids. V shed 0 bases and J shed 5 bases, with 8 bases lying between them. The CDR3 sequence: CASSQDFPDNEQFF. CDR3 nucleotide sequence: TGCGCCAGCAGCCAAGACTTTCCCGACAATGAGCAGTTCTTC.

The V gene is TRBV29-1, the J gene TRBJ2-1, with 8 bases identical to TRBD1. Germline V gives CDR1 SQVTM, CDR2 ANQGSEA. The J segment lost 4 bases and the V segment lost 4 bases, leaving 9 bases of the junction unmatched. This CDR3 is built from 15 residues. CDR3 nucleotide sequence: TGCAGCGTTGTGGAGAGACAGGGGAATTACAATGAGCAGTTCTTC. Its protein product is CSVVERQGNYNEQFF.

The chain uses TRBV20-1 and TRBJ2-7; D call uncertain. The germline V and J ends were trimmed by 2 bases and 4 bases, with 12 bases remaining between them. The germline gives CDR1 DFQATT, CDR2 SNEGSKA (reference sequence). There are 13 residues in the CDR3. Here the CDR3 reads CSARLADRYEQYF. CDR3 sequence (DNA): TGCAGTGCTAGATTGGCGGACCGGTACGAGCAGTACTTC.

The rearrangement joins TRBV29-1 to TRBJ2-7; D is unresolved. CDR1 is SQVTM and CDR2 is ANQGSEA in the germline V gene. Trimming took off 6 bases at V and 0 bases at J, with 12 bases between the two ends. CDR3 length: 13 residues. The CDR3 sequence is CSVIGSGSYEQYF. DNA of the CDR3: TGCAGCGTAATAGGGTCGGGCTCCTACGAGCAGTACTTC.

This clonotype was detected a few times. CDR3 bases: TGCGCCAGCAGCCTAGCGCAAGATACGCAGTATTTT. This translates into CASSLAQDTQYF. The chain links TRBV5-1 to TRBJ2-3; D may be TRBD2 (6 bases). The CDR3 sequence is 12 residues long. V dropped 4 bases and J dropped 5 bases, with 8 bases sitting between them. In germline, CDR1 is SGHRS, CDR2 YFSETQ.

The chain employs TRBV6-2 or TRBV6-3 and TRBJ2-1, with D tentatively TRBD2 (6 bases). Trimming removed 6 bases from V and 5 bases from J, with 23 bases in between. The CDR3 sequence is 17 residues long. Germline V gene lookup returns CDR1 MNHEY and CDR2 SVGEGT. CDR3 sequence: CASSTLIVGRMNNEQFF. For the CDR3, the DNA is TGTGCCAGCAGCACCCTCATAGTTGGGAGGATGAACAATGAGCAGTTCTTC.